The table lists the clone carrying this T cell receptor beta chain with a few counts. What it recognizes is unknown. The source of the sample is a study of T cell repertoires in cytomegalovirus infection. Study-wide background: Public signatures in TCR beta pointed to CMV infection and matching HLA type. Study-wide results and caveats: In two of eight donors, the top clonotype was HLA-C-restricted CMV-specific. Pooled public TCR beta family frequency picked out CMV carriers with the relevant HLA.

Each CDR3 protein gets one entry after TCRdb re-called the reads with MiXCR. The sample has a few hundred thousand distinct CDR3 sequences, about a sixth seen once. The CDR3 sequence is 15 residues long. Germline V gene sequence: CDR1 SNHLY, CDR2 FYNNEI. The V and J ends lost 9 bases and 4 bases respectively, with 18 bases between them. Sequenced input: PBMCs. The chain is built from TRBV2 and TRBJ2-2; D could derive from TRBD1 or TRBD2 (6 bases each). The TCR originated in a human donor in good health (CMV status not recorded). Some clones in this sample may be carry-over from other donors' samples. This chain's CDR3 is CASLREQGSTGELFF. In nucleotides, the CDR3 is TGTGCCAGTCTACGGGAGCAGGGGTCCACCGGGGAGCTGTTTTTT.